Following are 22 T cell receptor beta chains from one sample sequenced in a study of blood T cell repertoires in COVID-19. Here immunoSEQ multiplex PCR was the method, and the copy in TCRdb shows in-frame clones only, minus some. The sample lists 150,000 to 200,000 clones; 75% to 90% were seen once. The material sequenced was PBMCs or T cells enriched from blood (not recorded which). The receptors here all came from a woman aged 60-70 years who had recovered from COVID-19.

The V call is TRBV29-1, the J call TRBJ1-4; no reliable D call. V gave up 0 bases and J gave up 6 bases, with 17 bases separating them. The CDR3 has 16 amino acids. CDR1 and CDR2 from the germline V gene are SQVTM and ANQGSEA. This chain's CDR3 is CSVEDRLPGMDEKLFF. Here the CDR3 DNA reads TGCAGCGTTGAAGACCGTTTACCCGGGATGGATGAAAAACTGTTTTTT. The whole variable domain, remainder taken from reference TRBV29-1 and TRBJ1-4, is SAVISQKPSRDICQRGTSLTIQCQVDSQVTMMFWYRQQPGQSLTLIATANQGSEATYESGFVIDKFPISRPNLTFSTLTVSNMSPEDSSIYLCSVEDRLPGMDEKLFFGSGTQLSVL.

The rearrangement uses TRBV18 and TRBJ2-7; 13 bases line up with TRBD2. Germline V gene data show CDR1 as KGHSH and CDR2 as LQKENI. This CDR3 has 15 amino acids. Losses at the gene ends were 4 bases for V and 2 bases for J; bases not matched to a gene: 2. In nucleotides, the CDR3 is TGTGCCAGCTCACAGGGACTAGCGGGAACCTACGAGCAGTACTTC. It encodes CASSQGLAGTYEQYF.

This clone was seen a single time. The chain employs TRBV28 and TRBJ2-3; D is unclear. The CDR3 length is 17 residues. Germline V gene lookup returns CDR1 MDHEN and CDR2 SYDVKM. Trimming cost V 5 bases and J 2 bases, with 20 bases left between them. CDR3 nucleotide sequence: TGTGCCAGCAGTCCGAGGAGCTACCGCACACTCACAGATACGCAGTATTTT. This codes for CASSPRSYRTLTDTQYF. The full variable domain, its missing parts supplied by reference TRBV28 and TRBJ2-3, is DVKVTQSSRYLVKRTGEKVFLECVQDMDHENMFWYRQDPGLGLRLIYFSYDVKMKEKGDIPEGYSVSREKKERFSLILESASTNQTSMYLCASSPRSYRTLTDTQYFGPGTRLTVL.

This clone was found once. The V call is TRBV7-9, the J call TRBJ2-2; 8 bases are a match to TRBD2. Per germline, CDR1 SEHNR and CDR2 FQNEAQ (reference sequence). Trimming cost V 5 bases and J 3 bases; bases outside gene matches: 8. The CDR3 has 16 residues. This CDR3 reads CASSRGTSQYTGELFF. CDR3 DNA sequence: TGTGCCAGCAGCAGAGGGACTAGTCAGTACACCGGGGAGCTGTTTTTT.

This clone has a single count. The V gene is TRBV6-5, the J gene TRBJ1-6; D unresolved. The CDR3 has 15 residues. From germline, CDR1 is MNHEY and CDR2 SVGAGI. V was clipped by 3 bases and J by 5 bases, with 11 bases between them. DNA of the CDR3: TGTGCCAGCAGTTATCAGTCCAGCGATAATTCACCCCTCCACTTT. Protein product: CASSYQSSDNSPLHF.

In this sample, this clone turned up many times. The chain is built from TRBV12-3 or TRBV12-4 and TRBJ1-1, with a tentative D call TRBD1 (5 bases). The CDR3 spans 13 residues. Trimming cost V 6 bases and J 7 bases, with 15 bases left between them. CDR3 bases: TGTGCCAGCAGCCGGACGGGTCAGGGTGAAGCTTTCTTT. Encoded protein: CASSRTGQGEAFF.

The chain links TRBV7-8 to TRBJ1-4, with a weak D call TRBD1 (5 bases). CDR1 and CDR2 (germline): SGHVS, FQNEAQ. V lost 8 bases, J lost 7 bases, and 17 bases lay in between. CDR3 length: 14 amino acids. CDR3 sequence reads: CASGRDRRGEKLFF. CDR3 bases: TGTGCCAGCGGCCGGGACCGACGGGGTGAAAAACTGTTTTTT.

This clone was observed once. This chain joins TRBV27 and TRBJ2-2; D perhaps matches TRBD1 (5 bases). V shed 6 bases and J shed 1 base, with 12 bases lying between them. The CDR3 runs to 15 residues. Germline V CDR1 and CDR2: MNHEY, SMNVEV (reference sequence). The CDR3, as DNA: TGTGCCAGCAGACAAGGGGTCCTGAACACCGGGGAGCTGTTTTTT. It specifies CASRQGVLNTGELFF.

This clone was seen just once. The chain uses TRBV15 and TRBJ2-7; TRBD2 aligns across 10 bases. The CDR3 loop spans 15 amino acids. The V gene's germline CDR1 is LNHNV and CDR2 YYDKDF (reference sequence). The trim removed 5 bases at V and 6 bases at J, leaving 10 bases unmatched. The CDR3 bases are TGTGCCACCAGCGGAGGATTGGGACTAGCGATCGAGCAGTACTTC. Its protein product is CATSGGLGLAIEQYF.

The J gene is TRBJ1-2, the V gene TRBV5-1; D remains unclear. Deletions cut 0 bases from V and 2 bases from J, with 8 bases between. In germline, CDR1 is SGHRS, CDR2 YFSETQ. The CDR3 sequence is 14 residues long. The CDR3 reads CASSLDSRNYGYTF. For the CDR3, the DNA is TGCGCCAGCAGCTTGGACAGCAGAAACTATGGCTACACCTTC.

This clone was detected only a few times. The chain links TRBV24-1 to TRBJ2-7; 8 nucleotides agree with TRBD2. Germline values: CDR1 KGHDR, CDR2 SFDVKD. J gave up 3 bases and V 5 bases, and 11 bases lay outside the gene matches. The CDR3 loop spans 16 amino acids. The CDR3 loop is CATSALTAAGGYEQYF. The CDR3 nucleotides read TGTGCCACCAGTGCCCTGACAGCTGCGGGGGGCTACGAGCAGTACTTC.

DNA for the CDR3: TGTGCCAGCAGCTTAAATGGGGGCCGGGGCTACACCTTC. Translated: CASSLNGGRGYTF. V is TRBV7-3 and J is TRBJ1-2; tentative D call: TRBD1 (6 bases). The CDR3 is made up of 13 amino acids. Trimming removed 1 base at V and 8 bases at J, with 11 bases between. Per germline, CDR1 SGHTA and CDR2 FQGTGA. Variable domain in full (rest from reference TRBV7-3 and TRBJ1-2): GAGVSQTPSNKVTEKGKYVELRCDPISGHTALYWYRQSLGQGPEFLIYFQGTGAADDSGLPNDRFFAVRPEGSVSTLKIQRTERGDSAVYLCASSLNGGRGYTFGSGTRLTVV.

V is TRBV2 and J is TRBJ1-5; 7 positions agree with TRBD1. CDR1 is SNHLY and CDR2 is FYNNEI in the germline V gene. The CDR3 runs 15 residues. J lost 5 bases, V lost 7 bases, and 11 bases had no gene match. CDR3 nucleotides: TGTGCCAGCACCACATCCAAGACAGGGTATCAGCCCCAGCATTTT. This translates into CASTTSKTGYQPQHF. The full variable domain, rest sourced from reference TRBV2 and TRBJ1-5, is EPEVTQTPSHQVTQMGQEVILRCVPISNHLYFYWYRQILGQKVEFLVSFYNNEISEKSEIFDDQFSVERPDGSNFTLKIRSTKLEDSAMYFCASTTSKTGYQPQHFGDGTRLSIL.

The chain joins TRBV15 to TRBJ2-7, with 10 bases that match TRBD1. The CDR3 is made up of 15 amino acids. Germline CDR1 reads LNHNV; CDR2 reads YYDKDF (reference sequence). V trimming: 3 bases; J trimming: 0 bases; junction bases outside the gene matches: 2. In DNA form, the CDR3 reads TGTGCCACCAGCAGGGACAGGGGGTCCTCCTACGAGCAGTACTTC. Protein: CATSRDRGSSYEQYF.

The chain links TRBV19 to TRBJ1-5, with 10 bases lining up with TRBD1. Germline V gives CDR1 LNHDA, CDR2 SQIVND (reference sequence). Trimming took 5 bases from V and 7 from J; bases not matched to a gene: 8. The CDR3 has 15 amino acids. The CDR3 sequence: CASSYRDRGGQPQHF. The CDR3 bases are TGTGCCAGTAGTTACCGGGACAGGGGAGGCCAGCCCCAGCATTTT.

The J gene is TRBJ1-1, the V gene TRBV18; D is possibly TRBD1 (6 bases). V was trimmed by 6 bases and J by 0 bases, leaving 11 bases between them. CDR1 is KGHSH, CDR2 LQKENI, per germline. The CDR3 totals 14 residues. The CDR3 coding sequence is TGTGCCAGCTCTCAGGACAGAATGAACACTGAAGCTTTCTTT. As protein: CASSQDRMNTEAFF.

This clone was seen just once. V and J are TRBV10-3 and TRBJ1-2; 12 bases agree with TRBD1. The CDR3 contains 18 residues. Germline CDR1 is ENHRY and CDR2 is SYGVKD. The V segment lost 2 bases and the J segment 3 bases; nucleotides outside the gene matches: 10. In DNA form, the CDR3 reads TGTGCCATCAGTGAGATCCCGGGACAGGGGGCAAAGTACTATGGCTACACCTTC. Its protein is CAISEIPGQGAKYYGYTF.

CDR3 amino acids: CASSDFSVRLAPSNEQFF. DNA for the CDR3: TGTGCCAGCAGTGATTTCTCGGTTCGACTAGCTCCATCCAATGAGCAGTTCTTC. The rearrangement links TRBV2 to TRBJ2-1; 7 bases align to TRBD2. Germline CDR1 and CDR2: SNHLY and FYNNEI. The CDR3 sequence is 18 residues long. Losses at the gene ends were 3 bases for V and 6 bases for J; bases not matched to a gene: 17.

The J gene is TRBJ2-1, the V gene TRBV28; D possibly corresponds to TRBD1 (7 bases). V was pared by 6 bases and J by 7 bases, with 19 bases between. The germline V gene has CDR1 MDHEN and CDR2 SYDVKM. The CDR3 extends over 15 amino acids. The CDR3 sequence is CASSPAGQRFNEQFF. The CDR3 coding sequence is TGTGCCAGCAGCCCTGCGGGACAGAGGTTTAATGAGCAGTTCTTC.

V and J are TRBV18 and TRBJ1-1, with D unresolved. V lost 3 bases to trimming and J lost 8 bases, with 16 bases between them. Germline lookup yields CDR1 KGHSH and CDR2 LQKENI. The CDR3 length is 14 residues. CDR3 DNA: TGTGCCAGCTCACCCAGAGAGACGGGAGGAGAAGCTTTCTTT. Its translation is CASSPRETGGEAFF.

This clone was recorded a few times. The CDR3 protein is CASNRLAGSSNEQFF. CDR3 bases: TGTGCCAGCAACAGACTAGCGGGCTCGTCCAATGAGCAGTTCTTC. This sequence joins TRBV2 and TRBJ2-1; TRBD2 agrees at 10 bases. Germline V gene sequence: CDR1 SNHLY, CDR2 FYNNEI. With 7 bases clipped from V and 6 bases from J, the junction kept 9 bases outside the gene matches. The CDR3 spans 15 residues. Full variable domain (missing parts from reference TRBV2 and TRBJ2-1): EPEVTQTPSHQVTQMGQEVILRCVPISNHLYFYWYRQILGQKVEFLVSFYNNEISEKSEIFDDQFSVERPDGSNFTLKIRSTKLEDSAMYFCASNRLAGSSNEQFFGPGTRLTVL.

In nucleotides, the CDR3 is TGTGCCAGCAGCTTATCGGGAAACACTGAAGCTTTCTTT. Its protein is CASSLSGNTEAFF. V usage is TRBV7-3 and J usage is TRBJ1-1; no firm D call. V was cut by 2 bases and J by 2 bases, with 6 bases left in between. The germline gives CDR1 SGHTA, CDR2 FQGTGA. The CDR3 has 13 amino acids.